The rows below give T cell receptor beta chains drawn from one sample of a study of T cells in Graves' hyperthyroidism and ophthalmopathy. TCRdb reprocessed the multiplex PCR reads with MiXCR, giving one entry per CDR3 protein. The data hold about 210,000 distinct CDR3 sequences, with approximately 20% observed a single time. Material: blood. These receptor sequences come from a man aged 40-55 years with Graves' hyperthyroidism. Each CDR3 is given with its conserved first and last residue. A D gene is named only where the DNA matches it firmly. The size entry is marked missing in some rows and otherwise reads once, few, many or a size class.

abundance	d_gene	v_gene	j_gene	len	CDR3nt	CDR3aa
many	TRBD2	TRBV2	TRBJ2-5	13	TGTGCCAGCAGTGGGACTAGCGGAAAGACCCAGTACTTC	CASSGTSGKTQYF
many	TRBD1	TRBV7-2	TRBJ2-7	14	TGTGCCAGCAGCCGGACAGGCGCCTCCTACGAGCAGTACTTC	CASSRTGASYEQYF
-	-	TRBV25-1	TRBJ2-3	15	TGTGCCAGCAGGGATCTGGGAGGAGACACAGATACGCAGTATTTT	CASRDLGGDTDTQYF
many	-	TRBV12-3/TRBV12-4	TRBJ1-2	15	TGTGCCAGCAGTTTAAACGTAGGGGCTAACTATGGCTACACCTTC	CASSLNVGANYGYTF
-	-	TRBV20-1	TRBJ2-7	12	TGCAGTGCTTACCGGGGAACCTACGAGCAGTACTTC	CSAYRGTYEQYF
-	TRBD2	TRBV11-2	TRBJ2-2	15	TGTGCCAGCAGCTCCCGGGGGGTGAACACCGGGGAGCTGTTTTTT	CASSSRGVNTGELFF
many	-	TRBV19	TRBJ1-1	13	TGTGCCAGTGCACAGGGTAGGAACACTGAAGCTTTCTTT	CASAQGRNTEAFF
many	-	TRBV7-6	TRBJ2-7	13	TGTGCCAGCAGCCCGTCGACAGGTTTCGAGCAGTACTTC	CASSPSTGFEQYF
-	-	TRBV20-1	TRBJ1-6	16	TGCAGTGCTCGCCTTAGTACCTCCTCCTATAATTCACCCCTCCACTTT	CSARLSTSSYNSPLHF
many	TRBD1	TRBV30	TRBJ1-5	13	TGTGCCTGGAGACAGGGGGTCAATCAGCCCCAGCATTTT	CAWRQGVNQPQHF
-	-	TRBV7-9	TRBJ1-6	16	TGTGCCAGCAGCTCTTGGGGAGGGGGGGCAGGGTCACCCCTCCACTTT	CASSSWGGGAGSPLHF
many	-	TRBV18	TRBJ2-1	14	TGTGCCAGCTCATATACACGCTCCTACAATGAGCAGTTCTTC	CASSYTRSYNEQFF
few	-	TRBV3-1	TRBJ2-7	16	TGTGCCAGCAGCCAGACGGGAAAGGGAAGCTGCGACGAGCAGTACTTC	CASSQTGKGSCDEQYF
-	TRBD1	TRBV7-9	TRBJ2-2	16	TGTGCCAGCAGCTTAAGAGGGGGCGACGACACCGGGGAGCTGTTTTTT	CASSLRGGDDTGELFF
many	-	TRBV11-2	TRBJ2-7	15	TGTGCCAGCAGCTTAGATCGCTGGAGCTCCTACGAGCAGTACTTC	CASSLDRWSSYEQYF
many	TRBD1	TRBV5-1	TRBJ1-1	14	TGCGCCAGCAGCTTGGAAGGAGGACAGGGGAAAGCTTTCTTT	CASSLEGGQGKAFF
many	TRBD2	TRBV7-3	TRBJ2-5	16	TGTGCCAGCAGCTTCTGGCCAGCGGGGGGTGGAGAGACCCAGTACTTC	CASSFWPAGGGETQYF
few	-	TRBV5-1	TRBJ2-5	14	TGCGCCAGCAGCCCGGGGACAATTGAAGAGACCCAGTACTTC	CASSPGTIEETQYF
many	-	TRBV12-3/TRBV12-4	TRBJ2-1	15	TGTGCCAGCAGATCTAGCAGCAGCTCCTACAATGAGCAGTTCTTC	CASRSSSSSYNEQFF
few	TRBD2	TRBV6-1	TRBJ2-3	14	TGTGCCAGCAGTCCTCGGGGGGACACAGATACGCAGTATTTT	CASSPRGDTDTQYF
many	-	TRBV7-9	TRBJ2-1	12	TGTGCCAGCAGCTTGGATTACAGGGAGCAGTTCTTC	CASSLDYREQFF
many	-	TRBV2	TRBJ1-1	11	TGTGCCAGCAGTGAGGTTGGTAGAGCTTTCTTT	CASSEVGRAFF
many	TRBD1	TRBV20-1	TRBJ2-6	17	TGCAGTGCTAGACCGCGGACAGGGGGCTCTGGGGCCAACGTCCTGACTTTC	CSARPRTGGSGANVLTF
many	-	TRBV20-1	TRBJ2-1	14	TGCAGTGCTAGAAGGGTCAGAAGGTACAATGAGCAGTTCTTC	CSARRVRRYNEQFF
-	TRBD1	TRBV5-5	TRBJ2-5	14	TGTGCCAGCAGCTTGGCGACAGGGCAAGAGACCCAGTACTTC	CASSLATGQETQYF
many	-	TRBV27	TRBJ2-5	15	TGTGCCAGCAGTCTCACTGTCGGGTTTCGAGAGACCCAGTACTTC	CASSLTVGFRETQYF
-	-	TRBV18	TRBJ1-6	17	TGTGCCAGCTCCCCCGAACAGGGTGGATCCCCCCGATCACCCCTCCACTTT	CASSPEQGGSPRSPLHF
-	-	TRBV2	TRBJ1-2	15	TGTGCCAGCAGTGAAGCGCCCAGGGAGGGCTATGGCTACACCTTC	CASSEAPREGYGYTF
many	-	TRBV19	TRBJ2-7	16	TGTGCCAGTAGCTGGGGGTCGGGGGCGATCTCCTACGAGCAGTACTTC	CASSWGSGAISYEQYF
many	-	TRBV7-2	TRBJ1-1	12	TGTGCCAGCAGTTTCTCCCGGACTCAGGCTTTCTTT	CASSFSRTQAFF
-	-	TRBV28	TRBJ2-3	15	TGTGCCAGCAGTTCAGCTCACCCCTCTACAGATACGCAGTATTTT	CASSSAHPSTDTQYF
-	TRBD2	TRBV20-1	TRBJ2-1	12	TGCAGTGCAGCGGGGGTGGACAATGAGCAGTTCTTC	CSAAGVDNEQFF
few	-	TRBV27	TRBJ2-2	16	TGTGCCAGCAGTTTAATGTTCAGGGTCGGCACCGGGGAGCTGTTTTTT	CASSLMFRVGTGELFF
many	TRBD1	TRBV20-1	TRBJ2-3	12	TGCAGTGCTTGGGACAGGGCTAATACGCAGTATTTT	CSAWDRANTQYF
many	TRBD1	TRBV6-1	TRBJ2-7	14	TGTGCCAGCAGTCGGGACAGGGGGGCCTACGAGCAGTACTTC	CASSRDRGAYEQYF
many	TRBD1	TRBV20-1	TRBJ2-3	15	TGCAGTGCTAATCCTTCAGGGACAGACACAGATACGCAGTATTTT	CSANPSGTDTDTQYF
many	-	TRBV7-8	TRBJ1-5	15	TGTGCCTCGGTGCCAGGGGCTCTTGGCAATCAGCCCCAGCATTTT	CASVPGALGNQPQHF
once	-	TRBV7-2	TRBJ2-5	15	TGTGCCAGCAGCTTACGTCTTGGGGCGGGGGAGACCCAGTACTTC	CASSLRLGAGETQYF
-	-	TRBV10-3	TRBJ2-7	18	TGTGCCATCAGTGAGTCAGAGGGCAGGACACCACGCTCCTACGAGCAGTACTTC	CAISESEGRTPRSYEQYF
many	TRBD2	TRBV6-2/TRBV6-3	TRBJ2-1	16	TGTGCCAGCAGTTACCGGATTAGCGGGGGGGCAGATGAGCAGTTCTTC	CASSYRISGGADEQFF
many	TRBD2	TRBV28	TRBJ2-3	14	TGTGCCGGAAGCAAACTAGCGGGCACAGATACGCAGTATTTT	CAGSKLAGTDTQYF
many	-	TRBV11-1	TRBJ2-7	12	TGTGCCAGCAGCCCGAATTGGGGTGAGCAGTACTTC	CASSPNWGEQYF